Presented here are 17 T cell receptor beta chains from one specimen sequenced in a study of beta chain features in type 1 diabetes. All of the isolated RNA was reverse transcribed, so expressed TCRB transcripts were sequenced. Clones were sequenced by immunoSEQ multiplex PCR, and TCRdb holds only the in-frame ones, with some missing. Counted here are 120,000 to 150,000 clones, about 7% occurring once; the ten biggest clones make up about 1.4%. The specimen sequenced was central memory CD4+ T cells from blood. The receptor set was obtained from a young woman in good health.

In this sample, this clone turned up a few times. The V call is TRBV25-1, the J call TRBJ2-7, with TRBD2 matching over 11 bases. CDR3 length: 13 residues. V trimming: 4 bases; J trimming: 12 bases; junction bases outside the gene matches: 8. The germline V gene encodes CDR1 MGHDK and CDR2 SYGVNS. CDR3 in DNA: TGTGCCAGCAGTGGGGGACTAGCGGCGACGACGTACTTC. Residues: CASSGGLAATTYF.

The chain's CDR3 is CASSRLPDKYEQYF. The CDR3 coding sequence is TGTGCCAGCAGTCGACTCCCGGATAAGTACGAGCAGTACTTC. V and J are TRBV7-8 and TRBJ2-7, with D unresolved. Germline assignment: CDR1 SGHVS and CDR2 FQNEAQ. The CDR3 runs 14 residues. V lost 6 bases to trimming and J lost 4 bases, with 16 bases between them. The entire variable domain, with the rest obtained from reference TRBV7-8 and TRBJ2-7, is as follows: GAGVSQSPRYKVAKRGQDVALRCDPISGHVSLFWYQQALGQGPEFLTYFQNEAQLDKSGLPSDRFFAERPEGSVSTLKIQRTQQEDSAVYLCASSRLPDKYEQYFGPGTRLTVT.

V is TRBV11-1 and J is TRBJ2-3; no clear D. This CDR3 comprises 13 residues. The V gene lost 5 bases and the J gene lost 0 bases, with 6 bases spanning the gap. CDR1 SGHAT and CDR2 FQDESV come from the germline V gene (reference sequence). The CDR3 DNA reads TGTGCCAGCAGCAATCCTAGCACAGATACGCAGTATTTT. Protein: CASSNPSTDTQYF.

A few counts support this clone. Other DNA sequences from this sample encode an identical CDR3 as well. The V call is TRBV7-2, the J call TRBJ2-2; 11 nucleotides align to TRBD1. The CDR3 spans 15 residues. Germline lookup yields CDR1 SGHTA and CDR2 FQGNSA. Trimming took 4 bases from V and 5 from J; bases not matched to a gene: 3. CDR3 in amino acids: CASSSGQGATGELFF. The CDR3 region has the DNA TGTGCCAGCAGCTCTGGACAGGGGGCAACCGGGGAGCTGTTTTTT. The full variable domain, completed using reference TRBV7-2 and TRBJ2-2, is GAGVSQSPSNKVTEKGKDVELRCDPISGHTALYWYRQSLGQGLEFLIYFQGNSAPDKSGLPSDRFSAERTGGSVSTLTIQRTQQEDSAVYLCASSSGQGATGELFFGEGSRLTVL.

This clone was seen a handful of times. The chain couples TRBV28 to TRBJ1-5, with D perhaps TRBD1 (6 bases). Trimming removed 4 bases from V and 3 bases from J, with 13 bases in between. Germline CDR1 MDHEN, CDR2 SYDVKM. The CDR3 runs to 15 residues. The CDR3 DNA follows: TGTGCCAGCAGTTCTCAGACAGGACTCAATCAGCCCCAGCATTTT. Its protein is CASSSQTGLNQPQHF.

The J gene is TRBJ1-1, the V gene TRBV5-1; no firm D call. Per the germline V gene, CDR1 is SGHRS and CDR2 is YFSETQ. The CDR3 runs to 14 residues. Trimming pared 0 bases from V and 1 base from J, leaving 7 bases between. In nucleotides, the CDR3 is TGCGCCAGCAGCTTGGGACATGAGAACACTGAAGCTTTCTTT. It encodes CASSLGHENTEAFF. The complete variable domain, with remaining parts taken from reference TRBV5-1 and TRBJ1-1, reads KAGVTQTPRYLIKTRGQQVTLSCSPISGHRSVSWYQQTPGQGLQFLFEYFSETQRNKGNFPGRFSGRQFSNSRSEMNVSTLELGDSALYLCASSLGHENTEAFFGQGTRLTVV.

This clone was recorded many times. CDR3 coding DNA: TGTGCCAGCAGTGAGAGGGATGAGCAGTTCTTC. Protein sequence: CASSERDEQFF. This rearrangement joins TRBV28 to TRBJ2-1; possible D gene TRBD2, 5 bases. This CDR3 is built from 11 residues. V gave up 5 bases and J gave up 8 bases, with 7 bases separating them. Germline V gives CDR1 MDHEN, CDR2 SYDVKM.

The chain joins TRBV5-1 to TRBJ2-5; D unresolved. The end of the DNA aligns better with TRBJ2-7, so the J call may be wrong. The CDR3 loop spans 15 amino acids. Germline loops: CDR1 SGHRS, CDR2 YFSETQ. CDR3 protein: CASSLDYDLNPEQYF. The CDR3 DNA reads as TGCGCCAGCAGCTTGGATTATGATCTGAACCCCGAGCAGTACTTC.

This clone was counted at least ten times. The chain joins TRBV9 to TRBJ2-1, with 8 bases lining up with TRBD2. Per germline, CDR1 SGDLS and CDR2 YYNGEE. This CDR3 is 16 amino acids long. V gave up 0 bases and J gave up 1 base; unmatched junction bases: 3. CDR3 sequence: CASSVEIAGSYNEQFF. CDR3 DNA sequence: TGTGCCAGCAGCGTAGAGATAGCGGGGTCCTACAATGAGCAGTTCTTC.

The chain recombines TRBV2 with TRBJ1-2, with TRBD1 identical over 7 bases. The CDR3 runs 14 residues. The germline V gene has CDR1 SNHLY and CDR2 FYNNEI. The ends lost 6 bases at V and 4 bases at J; junction bases unmatched: 8. CDR3 loop: CASSETGNFYGYTF. For the CDR3, the DNA is TGTGCCAGCAGCGAGACAGGGAACTTCTATGGCTACACCTTC.

CDR3 nucleotide sequence: TGTGCCAGCAGACGACAAGAAGAGACCCAGTACTTC. Its protein is CASRRQEETQYF. The J gene is TRBJ2-5, the V gene TRBV28, with unresolved D. Trimming left V 6 bases short and J 3 bases short, with 8 bases between. CDR1 is MDHEN, CDR2 SYDVKM, per germline. The CDR3 sequence is 12 residues long.

A few counts support this clone. Different DNA sequences within this sample yield the same CDR3. The V gene is TRBV28, the J gene TRBJ2-3; TRBD2 agrees at 8 bases. CDR3 length: 15 residues. The germline V gene has CDR1 MDHEN and CDR2 SYDVKM. The junction had 4 bases not matched to a gene; V was cut back by 2 bases and J by 3 bases. CDR3: CASSLPSGLTDTQYF. The CDR3 DNA is TGTGCCAGCAGTTTACCTAGCGGGTTAACAGATACGCAGTATTTT.

The gene calls are TRBV6-1 and TRBJ2-7; 7 nucleotides match TRBD2. With 10 bases clipped from V and 0 bases from J, the junction kept 12 bases outside the gene matches. Germline V gene data show CDR1 as MNHNS and CDR2 as SASEGT. The CDR3 spans 15 residues. CDR3 region: CATEGSGPISYEQYF. For the CDR3, the DNA is TGTGCCACCGAAGGTAGCGGGCCGATCTCCTACGAGCAGTACTTC.

The V call is TRBV7-8, the J call TRBJ2-5; TRBD2 matches at 7 bases. This CDR3 has 13 residues. CDR1 is SGHVS, CDR2 FQNEAQ, per germline. The V segment lost 6 bases and the J segment 5 bases; nucleotides outside the gene matches: 6. The CDR3 region is CASSRSGYETQYF. The DNA for the CDR3 is TGTGCCAGCAGTCGTAGCGGGTACGAGACCCAGTACTTC.

This clone was seen repeatedly, ten times or more. The CDR3 protein is CSVEVDTDQPQHF. In DNA, the CDR3 is TGCAGCGTTGAAGTGGACACCGATCAGCCCCAGCATTTT. This chain links TRBV29-1 with TRBJ1-5; D perhaps matches TRBD1 (5 bases). V lost 1 base to trimming and J lost 5 bases, with 9 bases between them. Germline V gives CDR1 SQVTM, CDR2 ANQGSEA. The CDR3 is 13 amino acids.

The chain carries TRBV10-3 and TRBJ1-1, with a weak D call TRBD1 (5 bases). In germline, CDR1 is ENHRY, CDR2 SYGVKD. This CDR3 contains 14 residues. Trimming cost V 4 bases and J 1 base, with 10 bases left between them. The CDR3 sequence is CAISGAQGNTEAFF. Written as DNA, the CDR3 is TGTGCCATCAGTGGGGCCCAGGGGAACACTGAAGCTTTCTTT.

This clone was counted at least ten times. This chain connects TRBV11-2 to TRBJ2-5, with 8 positions matching TRBD1. Looked up from germline, CDR1 is SGHAT and CDR2 is FQNNGV. This CDR3 region has 13 residues. V was clipped by 5 bases and J by 4 bases; unmatched bases: 3. CDR3 coding DNA: TGTGCCAGCAGCGCAGACAGGGGAGAGACCCAGTACTTC. It translates to CASSADRGETQYF.